A single sample gave rise to the 21 T cell receptor beta chains below, sequenced in a study of cytomegalovirus exposure and HLA in healthy donors. Amplification used 60 Vbeta primers and 13 Jbeta primers. The protocol was immunoSEQ multiplex PCR, while the TCRdb copy is restricted to in-frame clones and leaves out a portion. The table has roughly 110,000 clones, roughly 70% seen once. The sequencing input was PBMCs. All receptors come from a male donor in good health and CMV-seropositive.

The chain uses TRBV12-5 and TRBJ1-1; TRBD1 is a possible D gene (5 bases). The CDR3 covers 13 residues. Germline V lookup: CDR1 LGHNT, CDR2 FRNRAP. Trimming removed 7 bases from V and 2 bases from J, with 11 bases in between. The CDR3 bases are TGTGCTAGTGCCTGGGGGGATAACACTGAAGCTTTCTTT. Translating it yields CASAWGDNTEAFF.

On this clone itself: At one of its ends the junction is not consistent with the germline gene, which may arise from a read error. The chain recombines TRBV6-5 with TRBJ1-2; D call uncertain. The germline CDR1 and CDR2 sequences are MNHEY and SVGAGI. CDR3 length equals 13 residues. The CDR3 spells CASSANANYGYPF. As DNA, the CDR3 is TGTGCCAGCAGTGCAAATGCTAACTATGGCTACCCCTTC.

This chain connects TRBV28 to TRBJ2-7; 12 nucleotides match TRBD2. The germline V gene encodes CDR1 MDHEN and CDR2 SYDVKM. V gave up 4 bases and J gave up 7 bases; unmatched junction bases: 14. The CDR3 runs to 17 residues. The CDR3 DNA sequence: TGTGCCAGCAGTTCTCCGACTAGCGGGAGAGGGGCGGAAGAGCAGTACTTC. Its translation is CASSSPTSGRGAEEQYF.

In DNA form, the CDR3 reads TGTGCCAGCAGTGTGACGGGGATGAACACTGAAGCTTTCTTT. Translation gives CASSVTGMNTEAFF. The chain carries TRBV6-1 and TRBJ1-1; no reliable D call. Looked up from germline, CDR1 is MNHNS and CDR2 is SASEGT. This CDR3 is built from 14 residues. The V and J ends lost 4 bases and 0 bases respectively, with 9 bases between them.

In DNA, the CDR3 is TGTGCCAGCAGCCAAGTCCCTAGCGGGGGAGGACATGAGCAGTTCTTC. As protein: CASSQVPSGGGHEQFF. The chain combines TRBV4-2 with TRBJ2-1, with TRBD2 matching over 10 bases. The CDR3 is made up of 16 amino acids. The J segment lost 8 bases and the V segment lost 1 base, leaving 8 bases of the junction unmatched. Germline CDR1 is LGHNA and CDR2 is YNFKEQ.

This clone was seen once. The gene calls are TRBV9 and TRBJ1-5, with a weak D call TRBD1 (6 bases). CDR1 is SGDLS and CDR2 is YYNGEE in the germline V gene. The germline V and J ends were trimmed by 3 bases and 3 bases, with 13 bases remaining between them. This CDR3 is built from 15 residues. The CDR3 region has the DNA TGTGCCAGCAGCGCGGGTACAGGGATCAATCAGCCCCAGCATTTT. Protein sequence: CASSAGTGINQPQHF.

This clone came up once. The chain joins TRBV11-3 to TRBJ2-5; possible D gene TRBD1, 5 bases. This CDR3 comprises 13 residues. V lost 4 bases, J lost 0 bases, and 6 bases lay in between. Germline lookup yields CDR1 SGHNT and CDR2 YENEEA. DNA of the CDR3: TGTGCCAGCAGCTCCAGGGACCAAGAGACCCAGTACTTC. It encodes CASSSRDQETQYF.

The J gene is TRBJ2-5, the V gene TRBV4-3; 9 bases are shared with TRBD2. Trimming took 1 base from V and 4 from J; bases not matched to a gene: 10. The germline V gene has CDR1 LGHNA and CDR2 YSLEER. CDR3 size: 17 residues. CDR3 sequence (DNA): TGCGCCAGCAGCCAAGGCCGGGGCGGGGGGGCATTAGAGACCCAGTACTTC. This encodes CASSQGRGGGALETQYF.

This rearrangement joins TRBV5-4 to TRBJ2-7; tentatively, D is TRBD1 (6 bases). The CDR3 has 15 residues. Germline V gives CDR1 SGHNT, CDR2 YYREEE (reference sequence). V dropped 1 base and J dropped 1 base, with 12 bases sitting between them. The CDR3 DNA follows: TGTGCCAGCAGCTTGACAGGGTTTGGGTCCTACGAGCAGTACTTC. Its protein is CASSLTGFGSYEQYF.

The V gene is TRBV9, the J gene TRBJ2-1, with TRBD2 matching over 9 bases. The CDR3 is 15 amino acids. With 0 bases clipped from V and 7 bases from J, the junction kept 5 bases outside the gene matches. Looked up from germline, CDR1 is SGDLS and CDR2 is YYNGEE. This CDR3 reads CASSVVGSGRNEQFF. The DNA for the CDR3 is TGTGCCAGCAGCGTAGTGGGTAGCGGGAGAAATGAGCAGTTCTTC.

V and J are TRBV7-3 and TRBJ2-3; 10 nucleotides agree with TRBD1. V was clipped by 5 bases and J by 3 bases; unmatched bases: 5. In germline, CDR1 is SGHTA, CDR2 FQGTGA. This CDR3 spans 15 amino acids. The CDR3 DNA reads TGTGCCAGCAGCCCGGACAGGGGGAGGACAGATACGCAGTATTTT. It encodes CASSPDRGRTDTQYF.

The chain recombines TRBV30 with TRBJ1-4, with a tentative D call TRBD1 (5 bases). Trimming removed 3 bases from V and 3 bases from J, with 8 bases in between. The CDR3 is 13 residues long. The germline V gene encodes CDR1 GTSNPN and CDR2 SVGIG (reference sequence). This CDR3 reads CAWSQGSNEKLFF. For the CDR3, the DNA is TGTGCCTGGAGCCAGGGATCTAATGAAAAACTGTTTTTT.

The rearrangement links TRBV5-1 to TRBJ2-2, with D unclear. V lost 1 base and J 5 bases, leaving 3 bases between the germline ends. The germline CDR1 and CDR2 sequences are SGHRS and YFSETQ. This CDR3 contains 12 residues. The CDR3 sequence is CASSLLTGELFF. In DNA, the CDR3 is TGCGCCAGCAGCTTGCTTACCGGGGAGCTGTTTTTT.

The rearrangement links TRBV6-1 to TRBJ1-2; 8 nucleotides line up with TRBD1. The germline V gene has CDR1 MNHNS and CDR2 SASEGT. The CDR3 runs 14 residues. With V trimmed by 3 bases and J by 7 bases, 7 bases remained unmatched. The CDR3 is CASSDLGQVFGYTF. The CDR3 region has the DNA TGTGCCAGCAGTGATTTGGGACAGGTTTTTGGCTACACCTTC.

This clone has just one count. This chain connects TRBV19 to TRBJ1-5, with TRBD1 identical over 7 bases. Germline values: CDR1 LNHDA, CDR2 SQIVND (reference sequence). V dropped 5 bases and J dropped 6; count of bases not matched to a gene: 10. The CDR3 has 15 amino acids. The CDR3 is CASSVGPQGGQPQHF. In DNA form, the CDR3 reads TGTGCCAGTAGTGTCGGACCGCAGGGGGGTCAGCCCCAGCATTTT. Combining the CDR3 with reference TRBV19 and TRBJ1-5 gives the whole variable domain DGGITQSPKYLFRKEGQNVTLSCEQNLNHDAMYWYRQDPGQGLRLIYYSQIVNDFQKGDIAEGYSVSREKKESFPLTVTSAQKNPTAFYLCASSVGPQGGQPQHFGDGTRLSIL.

The chain has TRBV9 and TRBJ2-1; 16 bases are shared with TRBD2. V was pared by 0 bases and J by 7 bases, with 4 bases of the junction left unmatched. The CDR3 length is 17 residues. Germline CDR1 reads SGDLS; CDR2 reads YYNGEE. CDR3 sequence (DNA): TGTGCCAGCAGCGTAGTCCCGGGACTAGCGGGGGGGAATGAGCAGTTCTTC. The encoded protein is CASSVVPGLAGGNEQFF.

CDR3 region: CASSWGVGGGTDTQYF. Here the CDR3 DNA reads TGTGCCAGCAGCTGGGGGGTCGGGGGTGGCACAGATACGCAGTATTTT. The genes are TRBV5-5 and TRBJ2-3, with D possibly being TRBD2 (6 bases). Germline CDR1 and CDR2: SGHKS and YYEKEE (reference sequence). Trimming cost V 3 bases and J 1 base, with 15 bases left between them. The CDR3 consists of 16 residues.

The V and J genes are TRBV19 and TRBJ1-2, with 10 bases matching TRBD1. Germline V lookup: CDR1 LNHDA, CDR2 SQIVND (reference sequence). The ends lost 7 bases at V and 7 bases at J; junction bases unmatched: 9. This CDR3 contains 14 residues. As DNA, the CDR3 is TGTGCCAGTATCCCGGGACAGGGGATAGGTGGCTACACCTTC. Protein product: CASIPGQGIGGYTF.

The chain recombines TRBV7-3 with TRBJ2-2; unclear D gene. The CDR3 is made up of 14 amino acids. CDR1 SGHTA and CDR2 FQGTGA come from the germline V gene. V was pared by 3 bases and J by 4 bases, with 9 bases between. The CDR3: CASSFDMFTGELFF. CDR3 DNA sequence: TGTGCCAGCAGCTTTGACATGTTCACCGGGGAGCTGTTTTTT. The variable domain in full, with the rest retrieved from reference TRBV7-3 and TRBJ2-2, is GAGVSQTPSNKVTEKGKYVELRCDPISGHTALYWYRQSLGQGPEFLIYFQGTGAADDSGLPNDRFFAVRPEGSVSTLKIQRTERGDSAVYLCASSFDMFTGELFFGEGSRLTVL.

This clone was seen a few times. This sequence joins TRBV20-1 and TRBJ1-5; D gene uncertain. Looked up from germline, CDR1 is DFQATT and CDR2 is SNEGSKA (reference sequence). CDR3 size: 10 residues. V shed 5 bases and J shed 6 bases, with 5 bases lying between them. The CDR3 DNA is TGCAGTGCTGCAGGTCAGCCCCAGCATTTT. Its protein is CSAAGQPQHF.

V usage is TRBV30 and J usage is TRBJ2-1; 12 bases are shared with TRBD2. The CDR3 covers 15 residues. Germline CDR1 GTSNPN, CDR2 SVGIG (reference sequence). V was pared by 5 bases and J by 4 bases, with 6 bases of the junction left unmatched. CDR3 amino acids: CAWATGLAGYNEQFF. The DNA for the CDR3 is TGTGCCTGGGCAACCGGACTAGCGGGATACAATGAGCAGTTCTTC.